One sample yielded the 24 T cell receptor beta chains listed below, sequenced in a study of identical twins (dated by TCRdb to 2016 to 2018). The method behind the library was 5' RACE. This sample was sequenced with an Illumina HiSeq 2000. TCRdb passed the public sequencing reads through fastp at Q25 and MiXCR, retaining productive beta sequences. Every distinct CDR3 protein forms one entry, paired with its most common genes and DNA. For this sample there are approximately 620,000 distinct CDR3 sequences; 8% to 9% appear just once. The ten largest clonotypes hold 0.75% to 1% of the sample. The sample was also reused in another study, on yellow fever vaccine responses in identical twins.

Sample: PBMCs. These receptors all come from a woman aged 18-35 years in good health.

This clonotype has more than one count but fewer than ten. The chain links TRBV29-1 to TRBJ2-4; TRBD1 is a possible D gene (5 bases). CDR1 and CDR2 (germline): SQVTM, ANQGSEA. The CDR3 is 11 amino acids. Trimming shortened V by 5 bases and J by 8 bases, and 10 bases separated the two germline ends. The CDR3 region has the DNA TGCAGCGTTTACCTAGGGGACATTCAGTACTTC. This encodes CSVYLGDIQYF.

This clonotype has only a few counts. This chain links TRBV7-9 with TRBJ2-1; 7 bases match TRBD2. The CDR3 is 15 amino acids. Trimming at V came to 5 bases and at J to 7 bases, leaving 11 bases not matched to a gene. The V gene's germline CDR1 is SEHNR and CDR2 FQNEAQ (reference sequence). CDR3 protein: CASSPEAQRDNEQFF. For the CDR3, the DNA is TGTGCCAGCAGCCCAGAGGCCCAGCGGGATAATGAGCAGTTCTTC.

The chain couples TRBV15 to TRBJ2-7, with D perhaps matching TRBD2 (5 bases). V was shortened by 2 bases and J by 0 bases, with 8 bases between the two germline ends. This CDR3 spans 14 amino acids. CDR1 and CDR2 from the germline V gene are LNHNV and YYDKDF (reference sequence). CDR3 loop: CATSRRGPSYEQYF. CDR3 nucleotide sequence: TGTGCCACCAGCAGACGAGGGCCCTCCTACGAGCAGTACTTC.

This clonotype was detected a few times. This chain joins TRBV20-1 and TRBJ2-7; 11 bases line up with TRBD2. This CDR3 contains 15 residues. The ends lost 1 base at V and 6 bases at J; junction bases unmatched: 8. CDR1 is DFQATT, CDR2 SNEGSKA, per germline (reference sequence). The CDR3 DNA sequence: TGCAGTGCTAGAGCGGTAGCGGGGGGGCCAGGCGAGCAGTACTTC. This encodes CSARAVAGGPGEQYF.

The table lists this clonotype with many counts. CDR3 sequence (DNA): TGTGCCATCAGTGAGTCTGTCGGCATCGCGAACACCGGGGAGCTGTTTTTT. Its protein is CAISESVGIANTGELFF. The rearrangement links TRBV10-3 to TRBJ2-2; D ambiguous. This CDR3 is built from 17 residues. Deletions cut 0 bases from V and 0 bases from J, with 11 bases between. The germline V gene has CDR1 ENHRY and CDR2 SYGVKD.

Many counts were recorded for this clonotype. CDR3 sequence: CASSLVYEQYF. The CDR3 DNA sequence: TGTGCCAGCAGCTTAGTCTACGAGCAGTACTTC. This chain joins TRBV7-2 and TRBJ2-7; no firm D call. The CDR3 length is 11 residues. The V end was cut by 1 base, the J end by 3 bases, with 1 base between. Germline CDR1 is SGHTA and CDR2 is FQGNSA.

Ten or more counts support this clonotype. The chain combines TRBV27 with TRBJ1-6, with D possibly TRBD1 on 6 matching bases. CDR3 size: 15 residues. V was shortened by 6 bases and J by 6 bases, with 15 bases between the two germline ends. Per germline, CDR1 MNHEY and CDR2 SMNVEV (reference sequence). CDR3 coding DNA: TGTGCCAGCAGCCACAGGGATGTCGGTAATTCACCCCTCCACTTT. Protein: CASSHRDVGNSPLHF.

V gene TRBV4-1 combines with J gene TRBJ2-1; no clear D. The germline V and J ends were trimmed by 2 bases and 9 bases, with 8 bases remaining between them. Germline-derived CDR1 and CDR2 are MGHRA and YSYEKL. The CDR3 covers 12 residues. CDR3 amino acids: CASSQRGAEQFF. Written as DNA, the CDR3 is TGCGCCAGCAGCCAAAGAGGAGCTGAGCAGTTCTTC.

This clonotype has a count of ten or more. The chain joins TRBV6-1 to TRBJ1-5; D is unresolved. Trimming shortened V by 6 bases and J by 5 bases, and 11 bases separated the two germline ends. Germline CDR1 MNHNS, CDR2 SASEGT. CDR3 length: 13 residues. The CDR3 nucleotides are TGTGCCAGCAGCAGGACGCCCGATCAGCCCCAGCATTTT. Translation: CASSRTPDQPQHF.

This clonotype was observed a few times. The gene calls are TRBV20-1 and TRBJ2-3; D possibly corresponds to TRBD2 (5 bases). The CDR3 covers 15 residues. V was clipped by 0 bases and J by 0 bases, with 10 bases between them. Germline assignment: CDR1 DFQATT and CDR2 SNEGSKA (reference sequence). The DNA of the CDR3 is TGCAGTGCTAGAGATGTAGCGCGAAGCACAGATACGCAGTATTTT. Translating gives CSARDVARSTDTQYF.

This clonotype came up a few times. This chain uses TRBV30 with TRBJ1-1; tentatively, D is TRBD1 (5 bases). The CDR3 extends over 13 amino acids. Germline assignment: CDR1 GTSNPN and CDR2 SVGIG (reference sequence). The V and J ends lost 1 base and 1 base respectively, with 7 bases between them. The CDR3 coding sequence is TGTGCCTGGAGTGCAGGGACGAACACTGAAGCTTTCTTT. Amino acid sequence: CAWSAGTNTEAFF.

The genes are TRBV5-1 and TRBJ2-5, with 7 bases aligning to TRBD1. The V and J ends lost 0 bases and 5 bases, in that order; junction bases with no gene match: 4. The CDR3 is 14 amino acids. Germline V gene data show CDR1 as SGHRS and CDR2 as YFSETQ. CDR3 DNA sequence: TGCGCCAGCAGCTTGGGACAGGGCTCGGAGACCCAGTACTTC. Protein sequence: CASSLGQGSETQYF.

This clonotype has at least ten counts. The chain combines TRBV5-6 with TRBJ1-2; a weak D match, TRBD1 (5 bases). Trimming left V 0 bases short and J 4 bases short, with 13 bases between. The CDR3 contains 15 residues. The V gene's germline CDR1 is SGHDT and CDR2 YYEEEE. As DNA, the CDR3 is TGTGCCAGCAGCTTGGGTCAGGGCCTGGGCTATGGCTACACCTTC. It codes for CASSLGQGLGYGYTF.

This clonotype was seen a few times. V is TRBV7-9 and J is TRBJ2-4; no definite D call. Per the germline V gene, CDR1 is SEHNR and CDR2 is FQNEAQ (reference sequence). The V end was cut by 4 bases, the J end by 1 base, with 14 bases between. CDR3 length: 16 residues. The CDR3, as DNA: TGTGCCAGCAGCTCGCGACTGTCTGGGGCCAAAAACATTCAGTACTTC. Its protein is CASSSRLSGAKNIQYF.

This chain's CDR3 is CASSLQGQGTYEQYF. CDR3 nucleotide sequence: TGTGCCAGCAGCTTGCAGGGACAGGGCACCTACGAGCAGTACTTC. The chain uses TRBV5-5 and TRBJ2-7, with TRBD1 matching 9 bases. Germline loops: CDR1 SGHKS, CDR2 YYEKEE (reference sequence). There are 15 residues in the CDR3. Germline trimming cut 1 base from V and 2 bases from J; bases unmatched to any gene: 4. The variable domain in full, completed from reference TRBV5-5 and TRBJ2-7, reads DAGVTQSPTHLIKTRGQQVTLRCSPISGHKSVSWYQQVLGQGPQFIFQYYEKEERGRGNFPDRFSARQFPNYSSELNVNALLLGDSALYLCASSLQGQGTYEQYFGPGTRLTVT.

This clonotype came up many times. The CDR3 sequence: CAISESEGTEAFF. The CDR3 bases are TGTGCCATCAGTGAGTCCGAGGGGACTGAAGCTTTCTTT. The genes are TRBV10-3 and TRBJ1-1; D is possibly TRBD1 (5 bases). This CDR3 is 13 amino acids long. The germline gives CDR1 ENHRY, CDR2 SYGVKD. V was shortened by 0 bases and J by 5 bases, with 7 bases between the two germline ends.

The genes are TRBV7-2 and TRBJ2-7; perhaps TRBD2 as D (6 bases). The CDR3 is made up of 14 amino acids. The germline V gene encodes CDR1 SGHTA and CDR2 FQGNSA. The ends were cut back, 4 bases at V and 2 bases at J, with 12 bases in the middle. CDR3 protein: CASSSGLTPYEQYF. In DNA, the CDR3 is TGTGCCAGCAGCTCGGGACTCACCCCCTACGAGCAGTACTTC.

This clonotype was seen only a few times. This chain links TRBV20-1 with TRBJ2-7; D unresolved. V gave up 6 bases and J gave up 2 bases, with 14 bases separating them. Per the germline V gene, CDR1 is DFQATT and CDR2 is SNEGSKA (reference sequence). The CDR3 loop spans 13 amino acids. CDR3 nucleotide sequence: TGCAGTGCCCCGATCAGGTCAACCTACGAGCAGTACTTC. Amino acids: CSAPIRSTYEQYF.

This clonotype was observed a handful of times. The chain is built from TRBV12-3 or TRBV12-4 and TRBJ2-2; 10 bases are shared with TRBD2. J gave up 4 bases and V 5 bases, and 7 bases lay outside the gene matches. The CDR3 runs to 16 residues. CDR3 loop: CASSPGTSVPTGELFF. CDR3 coding DNA: TGTGCCAGCAGTCCAGGGACTAGCGTTCCCACCGGGGAGCTGTTTTTT.

The V gene is TRBV15, the J gene TRBJ2-1; D is tentatively TRBD1 or TRBD2 (7 bases each). The germline gives CDR1 LNHNV, CDR2 YYDKDF (reference sequence). Trimming left V 3 bases short and J 0 bases short, with 18 bases between. The CDR3 spans 18 residues. The chain's CDR3 is CATSRKKGGGSSYNEQFF. The CDR3 DNA follows: TGTGCCACCAGCAGGAAAAAAGGGGGCGGGAGCTCCTACAATGAGCAGTTCTTC. Together with reference TRBV15 and TRBJ2-1, the CDR3 gives the full variable domain: DAMVIQNPRYQVTQFGKPVTLSCSQTLNHNVMYWYQQKSSQAPKLLFHYYDKDFNNEADTPDNFQSRRPNTSFCFLDIRSPGLGDTAMYLCATSRKKGGGSSYNEQFFGPGTRLTVL.

The chain joins TRBV12-3 or TRBV12-4 to TRBJ2-3, with 12 positions matching TRBD2. J lost 4 bases, V lost 3 bases, and 5 bases had no gene match. The CDR3 is 16 amino acids. The CDR3 nucleotides read TGTGCCAGCAGTTTTCTAGCGGGGGGGTGGGCAGATACGCAGTATTTT. It specifies CASSFLAGGWADTQYF.

This clonotype was seen only a few times. CDR3 sequence: CAISAGTGLGNTIYF. CDR3 nucleotides: TGTGCCATCAGTGCGGGGACCGGGCTGGGAAACACCATATATTTT. The V and J genes are TRBV10-3 and TRBJ1-3, with D perhaps matching TRBD1 (5 bases). Germline CDR1 ENHRY, CDR2 SYGVKD. The CDR3 extends over 15 amino acids. V was shortened by 4 bases and J by 4 bases, with 14 bases between the two germline ends.

This clonotype was seen ten or more times. This chain uses TRBV6-1 with TRBJ2-7; D is tentatively TRBD1 or TRBD2 (5 bases each). This CDR3 is 15 amino acids long. Germline V gene lookup returns CDR1 MNHNS and CDR2 SASEGT. Trimming left V 6 bases short and J 6 bases short, with 21 bases between. The CDR3 loop is CASRGPNSRLGEQYF. In nucleotides, the CDR3 is TGTGCCAGCAGGGGACCGAATAGCCGTCTGGGCGAGCAGTACTTC.

This clonotype was seen at least ten times. The chain carries TRBV7-9 and TRBJ1-4, with D uncertain. Germline CDR1 SEHNR, CDR2 FQNEAQ (reference sequence). This CDR3 is built from 12 residues. V dropped 5 bases and J dropped 10 bases, with 11 bases sitting between them. In DNA form, the CDR3 reads TGTGCCAGCAGCCCCGGACGGGGAAAACTGTTTTTT. Translated: CASSPGRGKLFF.